This T cell receptor beta chain was retrieved from a study of cytomegalovirus exposure and HLA in healthy donors. Notes on the study in general: An apparent linkage of common viral pathogens to several of the most significant clusters emerged in a later analysis.

Each of the donors was a healthy bone marrow donor. PCR amplification relied on 60 Vbeta primers (plus 13 Jbeta primers). Here immunoSEQ multiplex PCR was the method, and the copy in TCRdb shows in-frame clones only, minus some. The sample yields around 170,000 clones, 82% seen once. Germline CDR1 SGHRS, CDR2 YFSETQ. This CDR3 comprises 13 residues. Between the trimmed V and J ends, which lost 0 bases and 5 bases, there was a span of 8 bases. Comment on this clone: What it binds is not known.

The sequenced material came from PBMCs. This rearrangement joins TRBV5-1 to TRBJ1-1; no clear D. This clonotype was obtained from a man between 35 and 55 years old in good health and CMV-seronegative. CDR3 protein: CASSLATGTEAFF. The CDR3 DNA reads as TGCGCCAGCAGCTTGGCCACGGGTACTGAAGCTTTCTTT.